This TCR beta chain was recorded in a study of cytomegalovirus exposure and HLA in healthy donors. The study ran its PCR with 60 Vbeta and 13 Jbeta primers. Sequencing was performed with immunoSEQ multiplex PCR; in TCRdb, only in-frame clones are kept and a portion is missing. The repertoire holds under 150,000 clones, with just under 85% as singletons. The clonotype comes from a middle-aged man in good health and CMV-seropositive. The sample taken for sequencing was PBMCs.

The CDR3 DNA sequence: TGCGCCAGCAAGAGCGGGATAGGGTCCTACAATGAGCAGTTCTTC. This codes for CASKSGIGSYNEQFF. The chain joins TRBV4-1 to TRBJ2-1; 7 nucleotides agree with TRBD2. The germline V gene has CDR1 MGHRA and CDR2 YSYEKL. This CDR3 contains 15 residues. V was pared by 7 bases and J by 1 base, with 7 bases of the junction left unmatched.